This TCR beta chain was captured in a study of identical twins. Findings of the study overall: Models predicted too little out-of-frame TCR alpha sharing in monozygotic twins. The authors noted that invariant MAIT and iNKT cells could partly confound zero-insertion analyses.

V was trimmed by 0 bases and J by 5 bases, leaving 20 bases between them. The CDR3 is 18 residues long. The germline V gene encodes CDR1 LGHDT and CDR2 YNNKEL (reference sequence). As concerns this clonotype: Its antigen is undetermined.

A universal primer site was added by template switching, and unique molecular identifiers were carried by the cDNA. Via MiXCR, TCRdb re-called the 5' RACE reads, giving one row per CDR3 protein. The top ten hold approximately 2% of the sample, which has 200,000 to 250,000 distinct CDR3 sequences, around 6.9% seen once. This sample also belongs to another study, concerning yellow fever vaccine responses in identical twins. As that study records: Twins reportedly showed a vaccine T cell response that seemed partly convergent and partly personalized.

Specimen: memory (CD45RO+) T cells sorted from blood. This TCR derives from a woman aged 18-29 years in good health. The genes are TRBV3-1 and TRBJ2-1; D is undetermined. CDR3 DNA sequence: TGTGCCAGCAGCCAAGATGTGGGTTGGGCGGAGATCAACAATGAGCAGTTCTTC. Its protein is CASSQDVGWAEINNEQFF.